The 31 T cell receptor beta chains below come from one sample, sequenced in a study of early T cells in non-severe SARS-CoV-2 infection. A single record per CDR3 protein comes from TCRdb applying MiXCR to the 5' RACE reads. The table records tens of thousands of distinct CDR3 sequences, approximately 9.7% of them present only once. Sequencing was performed on whole blood. Receptor source: an adult who was a healthcare worker with PCR-confirmed SARS-CoV-2 infection or an uninfected control (not recorded which).

The V gene is TRBV18, the J gene TRBJ2-3; D ambiguous. CDR1 and CDR2 from the germline V gene are KGHSH and LQKENI. Trimming stripped 4 bases from V and 2 bases from J, with 10 bases between. The CDR3 totals 14 residues. The CDR3: CASSRLRDTDTQYF. The DNA for the CDR3 is TGTGCCAGCTCACGGCTTAGGGACACAGATACGCAGTATTTT.

The V and J genes are TRBV30 and TRBJ2-4, with 7 bases lining up with TRBD2. Germline values: CDR1 GTSNPN, CDR2 SVGIG (reference sequence). This CDR3 region has 11 residues. Trimming removed 8 bases from V and 7 bases from J; junction bases left unmatched: 5. The CDR3 sequence is CAREVGNIQYF. CDR3 DNA: TGTGCCCGGGAGGTCGGGAACATTCAGTACTTC.

This clonotype was found a few times. The rearrangement uses TRBV12-3 or TRBV12-4 and TRBJ2-3, with unresolved D. This CDR3 has 13 residues. The germline V and J ends were trimmed by 5 bases and 6 bases, with 12 bases remaining between them. The CDR3 is CASSNPILDTQYF. CDR3 nucleotides: TGTGCCAGCAGTAATCCAATCCTGGATACGCAGTATTTT.

The rearrangement joins TRBV3-1 to TRBJ2-3; TRBD2 matches 12 bases. This CDR3 spans 16 amino acids. V lost 4 bases to trimming and J lost 4 bases; unmatched junction nucleotides: 6. CDR1 is LGHDT, CDR2 YNNKEL, per germline (reference sequence). CDR3 region: CASSPLAGGPPDTQYF. CDR3 coding DNA: TGTGCCAGCAGCCCCCTAGCGGGGGGGCCTCCAGATACGCAGTATTTT.

This clonotype appeared many times. The rearrangement uses TRBV12-5 and TRBJ1-1, with D maybe TRBD1 (5 bases). Per the germline V gene, CDR1 is LGHNT and CDR2 is FRNRAP. This CDR3 contains 16 residues. V lost 2 bases and J lost 1, with 14 bases in between. The DNA of the CDR3 is TGTGCTAGTGGTTTGATCCAGGGAGGTAGGAACACTGAAGCTTTCTTT. This sequence encodes CASGLIQGGRNTEAFF.

In its sample, this clonotype was seen a few times. The genes are TRBV19 and TRBJ1-2; D unclear. The germline gives CDR1 LNHDA, CDR2 SQIVND (reference sequence). CDR3 length: 15 residues. V was shortened by 3 bases and J by 0 bases, with 11 bases between the two germline ends. The CDR3 bases are TGTGCCAGTAGTATCAGCCTACCTGCTAACTATGGCTACACCTTC. Translation: CASSISLPANYGYTF. The variable domain in full, with the rest retrieved from reference TRBV19 and TRBJ1-2, is DGGITQSPKYLFRKEGQNVTLSCEQNLNHDAMYWYRQDPGQGLRLIYYSQIVNDFQKGDIAEGYSVSREKKESFPLTVTSAQKNPTAFYLCASSISLPANYGYTFGSGTRLTVV.

This clonotype was picked up a small number of times. The rearrangement joins TRBV11-2 to TRBJ2-3; D is unclear. CDR3 length: 13 residues. V lost 4 bases and J 4 bases, leaving 9 bases between the germline ends. Germline V gene sequence: CDR1 SGHAT, CDR2 FQNNGV. CDR3 bases: TGTGCCAGCAGCTCAGAGTCCGCAGATACGCAGTATTTT. It yields the protein CASSSESADTQYF.

This clonotype came up many times. This chain joins TRBV30 and TRBJ1-1, with 7 bases lining up with TRBD1. CDR3 size: 13 residues. The germline V gene has CDR1 GTSNPN and CDR2 SVGIG (reference sequence). V was clipped by 5 bases and J by 1 base; unmatched bases: 4. CDR3 in amino acids: CAWQGQQNTEAFF. DNA of the CDR3: TGTGCCTGGCAGGGACAGCAGAACACTGAAGCTTTCTTT.

This clonotype was counted between two and nine times. The CDR3 DNA sequence: TGTGCCAGCAGCGTACTAGCGGCTGAGACCCAGTACTTC. Translated, it gives CASSVLAAETQYF. The chain employs TRBV9 and TRBJ2-5; 7 positions agree with TRBD2. Trimming at V came to 1 base and at J to 5 bases, leaving 2 bases not matched to a gene. This CDR3 has 13 amino acids. Germline V lookup: CDR1 SGDLS, CDR2 YYNGEE.

This clonotype was seen many times. The V gene is TRBV13, the J gene TRBJ2-7, with D hard to call. V lost 2 bases to trimming and J lost 0 bases, with 5 bases between them. CDR1 is PRHDT and CDR2 is FYEKMQ in the germline V gene (reference sequence). This CDR3 contains 13 residues. The CDR3 loop reads CASSLQRSYEQYF. The CDR3 DNA follows: TGTGCCAGCAGCTTACAGCGCTCCTACGAGCAGTACTTC.

J is TRBJ2-1 and V is TRBV2; D perhaps matches TRBD2 (5 bases). V gave up 6 bases and J gave up 12 bases, with 12 bases separating them. CDR3 length: 11 amino acids. Per the germline V gene, CDR1 is SNHLY and CDR2 is FYNNEI. The CDR3 loop reads CASSPGLRQFF. The CDR3 DNA is TGTGCCAGCAGCCCCGGACTTCGGCAGTTCTTC. Supplemented by reference TRBV2 and TRBJ2-1, the full variable domain reads EPEVTQTPSHQVTQMGQEVILRCVPISNHLYFYWYRQILGQKVEFLVSFYNNEISEKSEIFDDQFSVERPDGSNFTLKIRSTKLEDSAMYFCASSPGLRQFFGPGTRLTVL.

The rearrangement uses TRBV24-1 and TRBJ2-3, with D uncertain. This CDR3 spans 15 amino acids. Germline V CDR1 and CDR2: KGHDR, SFDVKD. Trimming pared 4 bases from V and 0 bases from J, leaving 10 bases between. This CDR3 is CATSDPRRSTDTQYF. The DNA for the CDR3 is TGTGCCACCAGTGACCCCCGCCGAAGCACAGATACGCAGTATTTT.

This clonotype was observed at least ten times. The chain combines TRBV4-1 with TRBJ2-7; 10 bases are a match to TRBD1. Trimming removed 4 bases from V and 7 bases from J; junction bases left unmatched: 10. Germline-derived CDR1 and CDR2 are MGHRA and YSYEKL. The CDR3 covers 15 residues. The CDR3 bases are TGCGCCAGCAGCCTCGACAGGGGGCGTAACACTGAGCAGTACTTC. It yields the protein CASSLDRGRNTEQYF.

CDR3 DNA: TGCAGTGCTAGAGATAGGGACAGGACGACAAGGTACATTCAGTACTTC. Translating it yields CSARDRDRTTRYIQYF. The rearrangement joins TRBV20-1 to TRBJ2-4; the match to TRBD1 covers 8 bases. The CDR3 loop spans 16 amino acids. Germline V gives CDR1 DFQATT, CDR2 SNEGSKA (reference sequence). V lost 0 bases to trimming and J lost 8 bases; unmatched junction nucleotides: 12.

In this sample, this clonotype turned up a few times. The V gene is TRBV27, the J gene TRBJ2-5; 7 bases match TRBD1. Trimming at V came to 2 bases and at J to 5 bases, leaving 2 bases not matched to a gene. The CDR3 has 13 amino acids. Germline-derived CDR1 and CDR2 are MNHEY and SMNVEV (reference sequence). In DNA, the CDR3 is TGTGCCAGCAGTTTAAGGGGGCGGGAGACCCAGTACTTC. This codes for CASSLRGRETQYF.

This clonotype came up many times. V is TRBV7-3 and J is TRBJ2-1; 8 positions match TRBD2. The CDR3 totals 16 residues. Per the germline V gene, CDR1 is SGHTA and CDR2 is FQGTGA. The V and J ends lost 4 bases and 9 bases, in that order; junction bases with no gene match: 14. CDR3 DNA sequence: TGTGCCAGCAGCTCCTTAGCGGGGAAAGGACTGGCTGAGCAGTTCTTC. Its protein is CASSSLAGKGLAEQFF.

This clonotype was counted ten times or more. The chain couples TRBV30 to TRBJ1-2; the D is unclear. The ends were cut back, 2 bases at V and 2 bases at J, with 6 bases in the middle. This CDR3 comprises 12 residues. Per the germline V gene, CDR1 is GTSNPN and CDR2 is SVGIG (reference sequence). The CDR3 DNA follows: TGTGCCTGGAGTCGACGGAACTATGGCTACACCTTC. Protein sequence: CAWSRRNYGYTF.

This clonotype has more than one count but fewer than ten. The CDR3 nucleotides read TGCGCCAGCAGCTGGGACGGGGAAATAACGTATGGCTACACCTTC. The encoded protein is CASSWDGEITYGYTF. V and J are TRBV5-1 and TRBJ1-2; a weak D match, TRBD1 (5 bases). CDR1 SGHRS and CDR2 YFSETQ come from the germline V gene. The CDR3 is 15 amino acids. V gave up 3 bases and J gave up 5 bases, with 17 bases separating them.

This clonotype was seen a handful of times. The chain employs TRBV20-1 and TRBJ2-3; D unclear. V was cut by 6 bases and J by 2 bases, with 12 bases left in between. This CDR3 has 13 residues. Germline-derived CDR1 and CDR2 are DFQATT and SNEGSKA (reference sequence). CDR3 sequence: CSAVVGYTDTQYF. The CDR3 bases are TGCAGTGCAGTAGTGGGGTACACAGATACGCAGTATTTT.

In this sample, this clonotype turned up a few times. This chain joins TRBV5-1 and TRBJ2-6; no clear D. The germline V gene has CDR1 SGHRS and CDR2 YFSETQ. Trimming took off 2 bases at V and 8 bases at J, with 14 bases between the two ends. This CDR3 has 15 amino acids. This CDR3 is CASSLIPTKTNVLTF. CDR3 bases: TGCGCCAGCAGCTTAATACCGACAAAAACCAACGTCCTGACTTTC.

V is TRBV3-1 and J is TRBJ2-7, with D possibly being TRBD1 or TRBD2 (6 bases each). V dropped 4 bases and J dropped 2 bases, with 12 bases sitting between them. This CDR3 is built from 14 residues. Germline-derived CDR1 and CDR2 are LGHDT and YNNKEL (reference sequence). CDR3 residues: CASSRGAGPYEQYF. The CDR3 nucleotides read TGTGCCAGCAGCCGGGGGGCAGGACCCTACGAGCAGTACTTC.

The gene calls are TRBV28 and TRBJ2-3; D remains unclear. The V end lost 5 bases, the J end lost 0 bases, and 15 bases lay between the germline ends. The CDR3 is 16 residues long. Germline V gives CDR1 MDHEN, CDR2 SYDVKM. CDR3 loop: CASSPRKRASTDTQYF. The CDR3 DNA is TGTGCCAGCAGTCCTCGGAAGAGAGCTAGCACAGATACGCAGTATTTT.

This clonotype was seen a few times. The chain is built from TRBV7-8 and TRBJ1-6; D unresolved. There are 13 residues in the CDR3. Germline values: CDR1 SGHVS, CDR2 FQNEAQ. Trimming removed 1 base at V and 3 bases at J, with 1 base between. The CDR3 spells CASSLDYNSPLHF. The CDR3 nucleotides read TGTGCCAGCAGCTTAGACTATAATTCACCCCTCCACTTT.

This clonotype was observed many times. The genes are TRBV6-6 and TRBJ1-2; D not resolved. The CDR3 covers 11 residues. Trimming cost V 6 bases and J 7 bases, with 9 bases left between them. The germline V gene encodes CDR1 MNHNY and CDR2 SVGAGI (reference sequence). CDR3 amino acids: CASSPRFGYTF. The CDR3 DNA reads as TGTGCCAGCAGCCCCAGGTTTGGCTACACCTTC.

This clonotype was picked up a small number of times. The V call is TRBV5-4, the J call TRBJ1-3, with TRBD1 as a possible D gene (5 bases). CDR1 is SGHNT and CDR2 is YYREEE in the germline V gene (reference sequence). Trimming cost V 3 bases and J 6 bases, with 13 bases left between them. The CDR3 spans 14 residues. The CDR3 region has the DNA TGTGCCAGCAGCTCGGGGGGAGGAAAAAACACCATATATTTT. It codes for CASSSGGGKNTIYF.

This clonotype came up a few times. The CDR3 sequence: CASSPVGADGYTF. The CDR3 DNA follows: TGTGCCAGCAGCCCGGTCGGGGCAGATGGCTACACCTTC. The chain links TRBV5-4 to TRBJ1-2; maybe TRBD1 (5 bases). Germline assignment: CDR1 SGHNT and CDR2 YYREEE (reference sequence). The CDR3 is made up of 13 amino acids. V was cut by 4 bases and J by 6 bases, with 13 bases left in between.

V gene TRBV6-4 combines with J gene TRBJ2-3, with 7 nucleotides matching TRBD1. The CDR3 is 16 amino acids. J was trimmed by 9 bases and V by 6 bases; bases with no gene match: 18. Germline CDR1 and CDR2: MRHNA and SNTAGT. CDR3 bases: TGTGCCAGCAGACCAGACAGGGTCTACCGGCACAGAACGCAGTATTTT. Translating gives CASRPDRVYRHRTQYF.

This clonotype occurred a few times. The J gene is TRBJ1-5, the V gene TRBV20-1; D unclear. V was shortened by 3 bases and J by 7 bases, with 10 bases between the two germline ends. Germline lookup yields CDR1 DFQATT and CDR2 SNEGSKA (reference sequence). This CDR3 has 12 residues. The CDR3 DNA reads as TGCAGTGCTAGTACTGGAGGACAGCCCCAGCATTTT. It codes for CSASTGGQPQHF.

At least ten counts were recorded for this clonotype. The CDR3 coding sequence is TGCAGTGCTCGGGCCCACAGCGGGGCCCGGATAGTCCAAGAGACCCAGTACTTC. It encodes CSARAHSGARIVQETQYF. The chain has TRBV20-1 and TRBJ2-5; 7 positions match TRBD2. CDR1 and CDR2 from the germline V gene are DFQATT and SNEGSKA (reference sequence). CDR3 size: 18 residues. Losses at the gene ends were 5 bases for V and 1 base for J; bases not matched to a gene: 19.

Here the CDR3 reads CASSSLTGHGYTF. The CDR3 nucleotides are TGTGCCAGCAGCTCATTAACAGGGCATGGCTACACCTTC. This chain links TRBV7-8 with TRBJ1-2; D might be TRBD1 (6 bases). This CDR3 region has 13 residues. V was cut by 4 bases and J by 6 bases, with 12 bases left in between. Per germline, CDR1 SGHVS and CDR2 FQNEAQ.

This clonotype came up many times. CDR3 bases: TGCGCCAGCAGCCCCCAGGCCCTAGCGGGCCTAAGCTCCTACGAGCAGTACTTC. Translating it yields CASSPQALAGLSSYEQYF. The J gene is TRBJ2-7, the V gene TRBV4-1; 8 bases agree with TRBD2. The junction had 14 bases not matched to a gene; V was cut back by 4 bases and J by 0 bases. The CDR3 runs 18 residues. Germline V CDR1 and CDR2: MGHRA, YSYEKL.